This entry lists 28 T cell receptor beta chains sequenced from one sample in a study of cytomegalovirus exposure and HLA in healthy donors. Researchers ran the PCR with 60 Vbeta and 13 Jbeta primers. Assay used: immunoSEQ multiplex PCR; TCRdb lists only in-frame clones, some missing. This table holds more than 95,000 clones, about four fifths found once. The sample taken for sequencing was PBMCs. The receptors here all came from a woman aged 40 to 50 in good health and CMV-seropositive.

The rearrangement links TRBV4-3 to TRBJ1-1, with 7 bases fitting TRBD1. V shed 2 bases and J 1 base; nucleotides not matched to a gene: 10. Germline V gene data show CDR1 as LGHNA and CDR2 as YSLEER. CDR3 length: 17 amino acids. CDR3 in amino acids: CASSQRALGQPNTEAFF. CDR3 DNA sequence: TGCGCCAGCAGCCAAAGAGCTCTGGGACAGCCGAACACTGAAGCTTTCTTT.

The chain links TRBV4-1 to TRBJ2-3; TRBD2 aligns across 13 bases. From germline, CDR1 is MGHRA and CDR2 YSYEKL. The CDR3 contains 21 residues. V lost 2 bases and J lost 5; bases outside the gene matches: 19. CDR3 nucleotide sequence: TGCGCCAGCAGCCAACCGTACCCACCCCCACTAGCGGGAGGGCCAGGAGATACGCAGTATTTT. Its translation is CASSQPYPPPLAGGPGDTQYF.

This rearrangement joins TRBV9 to TRBJ2-1; 15 bases are shared with TRBD2. After removal of 3 bases from V and 9 bases from J, the junction contained 10 bases not matched to a gene. This CDR3 is 17 amino acids long. Germline V lookup: CDR1 SGDLS, CDR2 YYNGEE. The chain's CDR3 is CASSARTSGRASGEQFF. Here the CDR3 DNA reads TGTGCCAGCAGCGCCAGGACTAGCGGGAGGGCCTCGGGTGAGCAGTTCTTC.

The CDR3 coding sequence is TGTGCCAGCTCAGGAGGGCCGCACGAGCAGTACTTC. This translates into CASSGGPHEQYF. The J gene is TRBJ2-7, the V gene TRBV9, with TRBD2 as a possible D gene (6 bases). The germline CDR1 and CDR2 sequences are SGDLS and YYNGEE. The germline V and J ends were trimmed by 7 bases and 5 bases, with 13 bases remaining between them. This CDR3 spans 12 amino acids.

This chain uses TRBV30 with TRBJ1-4; 8 bases agree with TRBD1. Trimming removed 2 bases from V and 8 bases from J; junction bases left unmatched: 1. Germline V gene sequence: CDR1 GTSNPN, CDR2 SVGIG (reference sequence). The CDR3 length is 12 residues. The CDR3: CAWSYRGEKLFF. CDR3 nucleotide sequence: TGTGCCTGGAGTTACAGGGGGGAAAAACTGTTTTTT.

V gene TRBV2 combines with J gene TRBJ1-2; 7 bases agree with TRBD1. The CDR3 runs 19 residues. J gave up 3 bases and V 5 bases, and 21 bases lay outside the gene matches. CDR1 is SNHLY, CDR2 FYNNEI, per germline. The CDR3: CASSLLWGTANSGDYGYTF. The CDR3 DNA follows: TGTGCCAGCAGTCTACTGTGGGGGACAGCTAATTCCGGGGACTATGGCTACACCTTC.

DNA of the CDR3: TGTGCCAGCAGTTCCCCACTAGCGGGAGGGCCCTATGAGCAGTTCTTC. This translates into CASSSPLAGGPYEQFF. This chain connects TRBV27 to TRBJ2-1; TRBD2 matches 13 bases. Germline CDR1 reads MNHEY; CDR2 reads SMNVEV (reference sequence). The trim removed 4 bases at V and 8 bases at J, leaving 8 bases unmatched. This CDR3 is built from 16 residues.

This chain uses TRBV11-3 with TRBJ2-2, with 8 bases identical to TRBD2. V dropped 1 base and J dropped 0; count of bases not matched to a gene: 7. The CDR3 covers 18 residues. Germline lookup yields CDR1 SGHNT and CDR2 YENEEA. The CDR3 protein is CASSLVLGTRTNTGELFF. The CDR3, as DNA: TGTGCCAGCAGCTTAGTTTTAGGGACTAGAACGAACACCGGGGAGCTGTTTTTT.

The chain links TRBV6-5 to TRBJ1-5, with TRBD1 as a possible D gene (5 bases). Trimming pared 5 bases from V and 2 bases from J, leaving 7 bases between. CDR3 length: 13 amino acids. CDR1 and CDR2 from the germline V gene are MNHEY and SVGAGI. This CDR3 is CASSPQGNQPQHF. CDR3 nucleotides: TGTGCCAGCAGTCCACAGGGCAATCAGCCCCAGCATTTT.

The V and J genes are TRBV28 and TRBJ2-7; a weak D match, TRBD1 (5 bases). Deletions cut 2 bases from V and 3 bases from J, with 17 bases between. The CDR3 extends over 16 amino acids. The germline gives CDR1 MDHEN, CDR2 SYDVKM. The CDR3 DNA is TGTGCCAGCAGTTTAAGGGTCGGAGAAACAGGCTACGAGCAGTACTTC. It translates to CASSLRVGETGYEQYF.

The chain is built from TRBV6-5 and TRBJ2-7; 9 bases are a match to TRBD1. V lost 7 bases, J lost 0 bases, and 7 bases stayed unmatched. The V gene's germline CDR1 is MNHEY and CDR2 SVGAGI. The CDR3 sequence is 15 residues long. CDR3 in DNA: TGTGCCAGCATTCCAACAGGGGGCTACTCCTACGAGCAGTACTTC. Protein: CASIPTGGYSYEQYF.

The V call is TRBV4-1, the J call TRBJ1-2, with D uncertain. Germline V gene sequence: CDR1 MGHRA, CDR2 YSYEKL. The CDR3 consists of 13 residues. V dropped 5 bases and J dropped 4 bases, with 11 bases sitting between them. For the CDR3, the DNA is TGCGCCAGCAGCTACGACACAACCTATGGCTACACCTTC. Its translation is CASSYDTTYGYTF.

The chain joins TRBV5-1 to TRBJ2-3; no firm D call. The CDR3 has 15 residues. The germline CDR1 and CDR2 sequences are SGHRS and YFSETQ. Trimming removed 2 bases from V and 1 base from J, with 11 bases in between. The CDR3 here is CASSFDSFGTDTQYF. CDR3 nucleotides: TGCGCCAGCAGCTTCGACTCCTTCGGCACAGATACGCAGTATTTT.

The genes are TRBV11-3 and TRBJ1-1; TRBD1 agrees at 10 bases. This CDR3 contains 18 residues. Looked up from germline, CDR1 is SGHNT and CDR2 is YENEEA. With V trimmed by 0 bases and J by 1 base, 8 bases remained unmatched. CDR3 sequence (DNA): TGTGCCAGCAGCTTAGATCCCCGACAGGGGGCCCCGAACACTGAAGCTTTCTTT. This gives the protein CASSLDPRQGAPNTEAFF.

V gene TRBV11-3 combines with J gene TRBJ2-7; a weak D match, TRBD1 (5 bases). CDR3 size: 13 residues. Germline V gives CDR1 SGHNT, CDR2 YENEEA. Trimming pared 5 bases from V and 2 bases from J, leaving 10 bases between. CDR3 region: CASSQQVTYEQYF. CDR3 nucleotides: TGTGCCAGCAGCCAACAGGTCACCTACGAGCAGTACTTC.

The chain employs TRBV4-3 and TRBJ2-3; 8 nucleotides agree with TRBD2. Germline V gives CDR1 LGHNA, CDR2 YSLEER. The CDR3 has 20 amino acids. Trimming removed 2 bases from V and 0 bases from J; junction bases left unmatched: 16. The CDR3 loop is CASSQLYGGRTMSSTDTQYF. The CDR3 DNA is TGCGCCAGCAGCCAATTGTACGGCGGGAGGACCATGAGTAGCACAGATACGCAGTATTTT.

This chain uses TRBV18 with TRBJ1-4, with D possibly TRBD1 on 5 matching bases. Germline CDR1 and CDR2: KGHSH and LQKENI. This CDR3 region has 14 residues. V was cut by 3 bases and J by 7 bases, with 12 bases left in between. CDR3 protein: CASSPQGGVEKLFF. The CDR3 bases are TGTGCCAGCTCACCTCAGGGTGGAGTTGAAAAACTGTTTTTT.

DNA of the CDR3: TGTGCCAGCAGTCCCGCCAGGATTAACTATGGCTACACCTTC. It yields the protein CASSPARINYGYTF. The chain joins TRBV27 to TRBJ1-2; D is unresolved. Trimming removed 5 bases at V and 1 base at J, with 11 bases between. Germline values: CDR1 MNHEY, CDR2 SMNVEV (reference sequence). The CDR3 is 14 residues long.

This sequence joins TRBV27 and TRBJ2-7, with D possibly matching TRBD1 (6 bases). The V gene's germline CDR1 is MNHEY and CDR2 SMNVEV (reference sequence). The CDR3 is 13 residues long. Trimming pared 5 bases from V and 6 bases from J, leaving 14 bases between. CDR3 residues: CASSTGFQGEQYF. For the CDR3, the DNA is TGTGCCAGCAGTACAGGGTTTCAGGGCGAGCAGTACTTC.

This clone was found a few times. CDR3 loop: CASSTDRDYEQYF. DNA for the CDR3: TGTGCCAGCAGCACCGACAGAGACTACGAGCAGTACTTC. The genes are TRBV7-2 and TRBJ2-7; possible D gene TRBD1, 5 bases. V was trimmed by 5 bases and J by 3 bases, leaving 11 bases between them. This CDR3 is built from 13 residues. Germline V CDR1 and CDR2: SGHTA, FQGNSA.

This chain connects TRBV19 to TRBJ1-2, with 7 bases identical to TRBD1. V shed 8 bases and J 2 bases; nucleotides not matched to a gene: 14. Germline loops: CDR1 LNHDA, CDR2 SQIVND (reference sequence). This CDR3 comprises 16 residues. The CDR3, as DNA: TGTGCCAGTGCTCACCTTTGGGACAGCAAAAACTATGGCTACACCTTC. This codes for CASAHLWDSKNYGYTF.

The chain carries TRBV10-1 and TRBJ2-7; maybe TRBD2 (5 bases). Trimming took 5 bases from V and 2 from J, leaving 13 bases between them. This CDR3 contains 14 residues. The germline V gene has CDR1 WNHNN and CDR2 SYGVQD (reference sequence). CDR3 nucleotides: TGCGCCAGCAGTTTCGGACTTGGTCCCTACGAGCAGTACTTC. It encodes CASSFGLGPYEQYF.

J is TRBJ2-2 and V is TRBV21-1; TRBD2, the table's D call, was not compared with the DNA. TRBV21-1 is given as a pseudogene. The CDR3 length is 16 residues. The CDR3 sequence: CASSQGLAENTGELFF. The CDR3 region has the DNA TGTGCCAGCAGCCAAGGACTAGCGGAGAACACCGGGGAGCTGTTTTTT.

The V gene is TRBV6-5, the J gene TRBJ2-1, with 7 positions matching TRBD1. The CDR3 contains 15 residues. The J segment lost 4 bases and the V segment lost 7 bases, leaving 10 bases of the junction unmatched. Per the germline V gene, CDR1 is MNHEY and CDR2 is SVGAGI. The CDR3 sequence is CASKRSGTAYNEQFF. CDR3 coding DNA: TGTGCCAGCAAGAGATCCGGGACAGCTTACAATGAGCAGTTCTTC.

This chain joins TRBV21-1 and TRBJ2-5; the listed D gene, TRBD2, was not tested against the DNA. TRBV21-1 is labeled a pseudogene. The CDR3 runs 15 residues. The CDR3 DNA sequence: TGTGCCAGCAGCAAAAGGGCCGGGAGTGTTGAGACCCAGTACTTC. Translated, it gives CASSKRAGSVETQYF.

V gene TRBV11-3 combines with J gene TRBJ2-4, with D maybe TRBD2 (6 bases). This CDR3 has 16 residues. Germline assignment: CDR1 SGHNT and CDR2 YENEEA. V shed 1 base and J shed 2 bases, with 12 bases lying between them. DNA of the CDR3: TGTGCCAGCAGCTTAGTTCCGGCGGGGTCCAAAAACATTCAGTACTTC. Translated, it gives CASSLVPAGSKNIQYF.

This clone was counted once. The rearrangement links TRBV7-8 to TRBJ2-7; 15 bases line up with TRBD2. Per the germline V gene, CDR1 is SGHVS and CDR2 is FQNEAQ. J was trimmed by 6 bases and V by 7 bases; bases with no gene match: 16. This CDR3 spans 18 amino acids. CDR3 DNA: TGTGCCAGCACCCTAAACCCCCCCGGACTAGCGGGAGGGAGCGAGCAGTACTTC. Translation gives CASTLNPPGLAGGSEQYF.

V usage is TRBV5-1 and J usage is TRBJ2-1, with no clear D. From germline, CDR1 is SGHRS and CDR2 YFSETQ. There are 14 residues in the CDR3. The V end lost 4 bases, the J end lost 1 base, and 9 bases lay between the germline ends. The CDR3 DNA is TGCGCCAGCAGCCACGCAGAATCCTACAATGAGCAGTTCTTC. Encoded protein: CASSHAESYNEQFF.